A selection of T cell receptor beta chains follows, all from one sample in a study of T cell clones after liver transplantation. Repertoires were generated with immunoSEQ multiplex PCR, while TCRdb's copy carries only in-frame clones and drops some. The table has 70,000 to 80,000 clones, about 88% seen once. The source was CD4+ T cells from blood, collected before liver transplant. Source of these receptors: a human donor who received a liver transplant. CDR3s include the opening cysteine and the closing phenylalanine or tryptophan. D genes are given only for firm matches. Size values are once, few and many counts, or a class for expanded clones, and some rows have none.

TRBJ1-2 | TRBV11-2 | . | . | CASSPRGGLGYGYTF | TGTGCCAGCAGCCCCAGAGGGGGGTTAGGGTATGGCTACACCTTC
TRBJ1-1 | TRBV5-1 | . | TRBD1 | CASSGTVNTEAFF | TGCGCCAGCAGCGGGACAGTGAACACTGAAGCTTTCTTT
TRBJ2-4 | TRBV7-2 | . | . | CASSLSTGSNIQYF | TGTGCCAGCAGCCTATCAACAGGATCAAACATTCAGTACTTC
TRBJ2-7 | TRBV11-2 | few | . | CASSLEVTPSYEQYF | TGTGCCAGCAGCTTAGAGGTAACTCCCTCCTACGAGCAGTACTTC
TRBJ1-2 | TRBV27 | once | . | CASSTSGPSVGYTF | TGTGCCAGCAGCACCTCGGGCCCCTCGGTAGGCTACACCTTC
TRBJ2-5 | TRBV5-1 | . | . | CASSLGTDQETQYF | TGCGCCAGCAGCTTGGGAACAGACCAAGAGACCCAGTACTTC
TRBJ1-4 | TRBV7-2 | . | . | CASKPDSSTNEKLFF | TGTGCCAGCAAACCGGACAGCTCAACTAATGAAAAACTGTTTTTT
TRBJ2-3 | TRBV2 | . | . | CASRLVTDTQYF | TGTGCCAGCAGGCTTGTCACAGATACGCAGTATTTT
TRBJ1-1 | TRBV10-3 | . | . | CAISESAGSDTEAFF | TGTGCCATCAGTGAGTCCGCAGGGAGCGACACTGAAGCTTTCTTT
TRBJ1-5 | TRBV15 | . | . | CATSRAGWQPQHF | TGTGCCACCAGCAGAGCTGGATGGCAGCCCCAGCATTTT
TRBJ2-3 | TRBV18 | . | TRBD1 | CASSATGTGRTDTQYF | TGTGCCAGCTCAGCTACCGGGACAGGTCGGACAGATACGCAGTATTTT
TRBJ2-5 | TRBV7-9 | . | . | CASSQGQRREETQYF | TGTGCCAGCAGTCAGGGACAACGCCGTGAGGAGACCCAGTACTTC
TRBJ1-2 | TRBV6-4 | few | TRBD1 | CASPPGNRGTPNGYTF | TGTGCCAGCCCCCCGGGGAACAGGGGTACCCCAAATGGCTACACCTTC
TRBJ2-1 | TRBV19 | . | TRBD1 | CASTVTGNNEQFF | TGTGCCAGTACCGTGACAGGGAACAATGAGCAGTTCTTC
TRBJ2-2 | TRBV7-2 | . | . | CASSLGQISGELFF | TGTGCCAGCAGCTTAGGGCAGATTTCCGGGGAGCTGTTTTTT
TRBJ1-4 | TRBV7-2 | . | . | CASSPSATNEKLFF | TGTGCCAGCAGCCCTTCTGCAACTAATGAAAAACTGTTTTTT
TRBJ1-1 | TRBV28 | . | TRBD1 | CASSLTGVWTEAFF | TGTGCCAGCAGTTTAACAGGGGTTTGGACTGAAGCTTTCTTT
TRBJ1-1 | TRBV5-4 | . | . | CASSLQQVLGSAFF | TGTGCCAGCAGCTTACAACAGGTATTAGGCTCAGCTTTCTTT
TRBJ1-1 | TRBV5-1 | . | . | CASSPHRWDTEAFF | TGCGCCAGCAGCCCCCACCGATGGGACACTGAAGCTTTCTTT
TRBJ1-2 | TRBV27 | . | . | CASSLRPQNNYGYTF | TGTGCCAGCAGTTTAAGGCCCCAGAATAACTATGGCTACACCTTC